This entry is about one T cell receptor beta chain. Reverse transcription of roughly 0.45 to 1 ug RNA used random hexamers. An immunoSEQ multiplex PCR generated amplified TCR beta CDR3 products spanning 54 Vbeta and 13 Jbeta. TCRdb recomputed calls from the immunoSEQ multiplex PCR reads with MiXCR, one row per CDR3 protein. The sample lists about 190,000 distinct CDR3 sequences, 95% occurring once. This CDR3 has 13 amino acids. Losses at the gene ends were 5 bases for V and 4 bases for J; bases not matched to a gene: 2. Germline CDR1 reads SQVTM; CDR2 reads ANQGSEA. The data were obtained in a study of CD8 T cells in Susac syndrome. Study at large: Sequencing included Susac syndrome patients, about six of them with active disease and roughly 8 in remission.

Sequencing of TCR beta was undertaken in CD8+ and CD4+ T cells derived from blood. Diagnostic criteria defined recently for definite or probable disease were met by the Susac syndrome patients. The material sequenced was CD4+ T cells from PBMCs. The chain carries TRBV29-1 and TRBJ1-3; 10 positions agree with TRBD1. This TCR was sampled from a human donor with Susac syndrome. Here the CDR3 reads CSVRDRGGNTIYF. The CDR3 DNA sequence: TGCAGCGTTAGGGACAGGGGAGGAAACACCATATATTTT.